A selection of T cell receptor beta chains follows, all from one sample in a study of early T cells in non-severe SARS-CoV-2 infection. Each CDR3 protein gets one entry after TCRdb re-called the 5' RACE reads with MiXCR. Of roughly 86,000 distinct CDR3 sequences in the sample, around 6% were seen once. Material: whole blood. The receptors come from an adult who was a healthcare worker with PCR-confirmed SARS-CoV-2 infection or an uninfected control (not recorded which). The CDR3 runs from the conserved cysteine through the conserved F or W. The order of the fields is clone size, J gene, V gene, D gene, CDR3 protein, CDR3 DNA. A D gene is named only where the DNA matches it firmly. Some rows have no size entry. The others give once, few or many, or a class for an expanded clone.

many TRBJ2-1 TRBV6-1 . CASTVASFF TGTGCCAGCACAGTGGCATCGTTCTTC
few TRBJ2-2 TRBV6-2/TRBV6-3 TRBD2 CASSYGSSGNTGELFF TGTGCCAGCAGTTACGGTTCTAGCGGAAACACCGGGGAGCTGTTTTTT
few TRBJ2-7 TRBV4-1 . CASSQEAGRSYEQYF TGCGCCAGCAGCCAAGAGGCGGGAAGGTCCTACGAGCAGTACTTC
few TRBJ2-2 TRBV14 . CASTSLDGSPGELFF TGTGCCAGCACCTCGCTGGATGGCTCCCCCGGGGAGCTGTTTTTT
many TRBJ2-3 TRBV29-1 TRBD2 CSAGVAGGVDTQYF TGCAGCGCCGGGGTAGCGGGAGGCGTAGATACGCAGTATTTT
many TRBJ1-6 TRBV6-5 . CASSYSEGLNSPLHF TGTGCCAGCAGTTACTCAGAGGGGTTAAATTCACCCCTCCACTTT
many TRBJ2-1 TRBV20-1 TRBD2 CSARGHWGLAGRGQFF TGCAGTGCTAGAGGCCACTGGGGACTAGCGGGGCGAGGGCAGTTCTTC
many TRBJ2-7 TRBV11-2 TRBD2 CASRVAGGPYEQYF TGTGCCAGCAGGGTAGCGGGAGGGCCCTACGAGCAGTACTTC
many TRBJ2-4 TRBV27 . CASFGQGKNIQYF .
few TRBJ2-2 TRBV29-1 . CSVEEGGGELFF TGCAGCGTTGAAGAGGGTGGCGGGGAGCTGTTTTTT
. TRBJ2-1 TRBV20-1 TRBD2 CSARSPTSGYRGEQFF TGCAGTGCTAGATCTCCAACTAGCGGGTATAGAGGTGAGCAGTTCTTC
many TRBJ2-7 TRBV2 . CASTPGPLSYEQYF TGTGCCAGCACCCCGGGACCGCTATCCTACGAGCAGTACTTC
many TRBJ2-7 TRBV2 TRBD2 CASSGTSGTYEQYF TGTGCCAGCAGTGGGACTAGCGGGACCTACGAGCAGTACTTC
few TRBJ2-7 TRBV28 . CASLRPGLYEQYF TGTGCCAGCTTACGCCCCGGGCTCTACGAGCAGTACTTC
many TRBJ1-3 TRBV14 . CASSQEHLRTASGNTIYF TGTGCCAGCAGCCAAGAACATCTGAGGACAGCGTCTGGAAACACCATATATTTT
few TRBJ2-7 TRBV5-8 . CASSLAPSFYEQYF TGTGCCAGCAGCTTGGCCCCGAGCTTCTACGAGCAGTACTTC
few TRBJ2-1 TRBV4-3 TRBD2 CASSQGLAGFDEQFF TGCGCCAGCAGCCAAGGCCTAGCGGGATTCGATGAGCAGTTCTTC
many TRBJ1-4 TRBV7-9 TRBD1 CASSLGQGDEKLFF TGTGCCAGCAGCTTGGGGCAGGGGGATGAAAAACTGTTTTTT
. TRBJ2-1 TRBV18 TRBD1 CASSSGTGHNEQFF TGTGCCAGCTCATCTGGGACAGGGCACAATGAGCAGTTCTTC